The 27 T cell receptor beta chains listed next were all sequenced from one sample in a study of blood T cell repertoires in COVID-19. Assay: immunoSEQ multiplex PCR; the TCRdb copy retains only in-frame clones and omits some. Of 25,000 to 30,000 clones listed, 72% are singletons. Sequenced sample: peripheral blood. The receptors were gathered from a boy under 10 years old with active or convalescent COVID-19.

The V and J genes are TRBV4-3 and TRBJ1-5; possible D gene TRBD1, 5 bases. There are 14 residues in the CDR3. CDR1 and CDR2 from the germline V gene are LGHNA and YSLEER. V was clipped by 0 bases and J by 4 bases, with 7 bases between them. The CDR3 spells CASSQDPGNQPQHF. DNA for the CDR3: TGCGCCAGCAGCCAAGATCCAGGGAATCAGCCCCAGCATTTT.

J is TRBJ1-6 and V is TRBV29-1; D not resolved. This CDR3 is built from 12 residues. Germline V CDR1 and CDR2: SQVTM, ANQGSEA. In nucleotides, the CDR3 is TGCATCCTGTTTTACTATAATTCACCCCTCCACTTT. It yields the protein CILFYYNSPLHF.

The chain carries TRBV15 and TRBJ2-1; 8 positions match TRBD1. The germline V gene encodes CDR1 LNHNV and CDR2 YYDKDF (reference sequence). Trimming at V came to 3 bases and at J to 6 bases, leaving 4 bases not matched to a gene. CDR3 length: 14 amino acids. The CDR3 spells CATSRDRAGNEQFF. In DNA, the CDR3 is TGTGCCACCAGCAGGGACAGGGCAGGCAATGAGCAGTTCTTC.

This chain links TRBV5-3 with TRBJ2-7; weak D call: TRBD2 (5 bases). TRBV5-3 is labeled an ORF, and its function is uncertain. The CDR3 consists of 13 residues. V was cut by 5 bases and J by 2 bases, with 11 bases left in between. The CDR3 reads CARRPTSPYEQYF. The CDR3 DNA reads as TGTGCCAGAAGGCCCACTAGTCCCTACGAGCAGTACTTC.

The chain couples TRBV10-1 to TRBJ2-5, with 10 bases identical to TRBD1. Germline values: CDR1 WNHNN, CDR2 SYGVQD (reference sequence). This CDR3 has 15 residues. V lost 3 bases, J lost 4 bases, and 5 bases stayed unmatched. In DNA form, the CDR3 reads TGCGCCAGCAGTGATCCTGGACAGGGGGGAGAGACCCAGTACTTC. This sequence encodes CASSDPGQGGETQYF.

The chain recombines TRBV5-1 with TRBJ1-4; 8 bases are a match to TRBD1. The V gene end was trimmed by 4 bases and the J gene end by 7 bases; junction bases not matched to a gene: 12. This CDR3 comprises 16 residues. Germline CDR1 is SGHRS and CDR2 is YFSETQ. The CDR3 nucleotides are TGCGCCAGCAGCACAGGACAGGGTGGAAAGAGTGAAAAACTGTTTTTT. It is translated as CASSTGQGGKSEKLFF.

The V call is TRBV5-4, the J call TRBJ1-2; 10 bases agree with TRBD1. CDR1 is SGHNT and CDR2 is YYREEE in the germline V gene (reference sequence). The CDR3 spans 16 residues. V was clipped by 2 bases and J by 8 bases; unmatched bases: 12. The CDR3 protein is CASSLRQGALVKGYTF. CDR3 in DNA: TGTGCCAGCAGCTTACGACAGGGGGCGCTGGTTAAGGGCTACACCTTC. The entire variable domain, with the rest obtained from reference TRBV5-4 and TRBJ1-2, is as follows: ETGVTQSPTHLIKTRGQQVTLRCSSQSGHNTVSWYQQALGQGPQFIFQYYREEENGRGNFPPRFSGLQFPNYSSELNVNALELDDSALYLCASSLRQGALVKGYTFGSGTRLTVV.

A single count supports this clone. The V gene is TRBV24-1, the J gene TRBJ2-3; D is ambiguous. Germline CDR1 is KGHDR and CDR2 is SFDVKD. V lost 3 bases and J lost 4, with 7 bases in between. The CDR3 extends over 13 amino acids. CDR3 in DNA: TGTGCCACCAGTGATACAGTAGCAGATACGCAGTATTTT. Translating it yields CATSDTVADTQYF.

This clone was found a few times. The V and J genes are TRBV7-2 and TRBJ1-2; the D gene is possibly TRBD1 (6 bases). This CDR3 spans 12 amino acids. The germline CDR1 and CDR2 sequences are SGHTA and FQGNSA. V lost 2 bases to trimming and J lost 7 bases, with 8 bases between them. CDR3 bases: TGTGCCAGCAGCTTAAGGGGGTTTGGCTACACCTTC. Its protein product is CASSLRGFGYTF. Supplemented by reference TRBV7-2 and TRBJ1-2, the full variable domain reads GAGVSQSPSNKVTEKGKDVELRCDPISGHTALYWYRQSLGQGLEFLIYFQGNSAPDKSGLPSDRFSAERTGGSVSTLTIQRTQQEDSAVYLCASSLRGFGYTFGSGTRLTVV.

This clone was detected a few times. The J gene is TRBJ1-2, the V gene TRBV10-3, with TRBD1 as a possible D gene (6 bases). The CDR3 runs to 14 residues. Germline values: CDR1 ENHRY, CDR2 SYGVKD. V lost 2 bases and J 3 bases, leaving 10 bases between the germline ends. DNA for the CDR3: TGTGCCATCAGTGAGGGGGGCAGAGACTATGGCTACACCTTC. Translated, it gives CAISEGGRDYGYTF.

This clone occurred once. The chain recombines TRBV6-5 with TRBJ1-3, with no clear D. Trimming shortened V by 2 bases and J by 0 bases, and 8 bases separated the two germline ends. Germline CDR1 and CDR2: MNHEY and SVGAGI. The CDR3 loop spans 15 amino acids. Written as DNA, the CDR3 is TGTGCCAGCAGTTACGGGCTGAACTCTGGAAACACCATATATTTT. Residues: CASSYGLNSGNTIYF.

The chain joins TRBV5-4 to TRBJ2-5; D perhaps matches TRBD1 (6 bases). The CDR3 spans 14 residues. Trimming shortened V by 5 bases and J by 2 bases, and 13 bases separated the two germline ends. Germline loops: CDR1 SGHNT, CDR2 YYREEE (reference sequence). The CDR3 loop reads CASRDGTPQETQYF. CDR3 DNA: TGTGCCAGCAGGGATGGGACACCACAAGAGACCCAGTACTTC.

V gene TRBV2 combines with J gene TRBJ2-3; 9 positions agree with TRBD2. Per the germline V gene, CDR1 is SNHLY and CDR2 is FYNNEI. The CDR3 loop spans 15 amino acids. V trimming: 6 bases; J trimming: 6 bases; junction bases outside the gene matches: 10. The CDR3: CASSPWTSVQDTQYF. CDR3 DNA: TGTGCCAGCAGCCCCTGGACTAGCGTCCAGGATACGCAGTATTTT.

The chain is built from TRBV20-1 and TRBJ1-1; D perhaps matches TRBD1 (6 bases). V was trimmed by 3 bases and J by 1 base, leaving 12 bases between them. This CDR3 comprises 14 residues. In germline, CDR1 is DFQATT, CDR2 SNEGSKA (reference sequence). The CDR3 DNA follows: TGCAGTGCTAGTCTGGGGGCTCGGAACACTGAAGCTTTCTTT. Protein product: CSASLGARNTEAFF.

The V and J genes are TRBV11-2 and TRBJ1-2; possibly TRBD1 for D (5 bases). The CDR3 runs 19 residues. Trimming left V 2 bases short and J 3 bases short, with 25 bases between. Germline CDR1 reads SGHAT; CDR2 reads FQNNGV. CDR3 protein: CASSLPAGGKYPSYYGYTF. The CDR3 DNA sequence: TGTGCCAGCAGCTTACCCGCCGGGGGGAAGTATCCTTCCTACTATGGCTACACCTTC.

This clone was found once. The V gene is TRBV21-1, the J gene TRBJ2-7; the table names TRBD2, a call not compared with the DNA. TRBV21-1 is noted as a pseudogene. CDR3 size: 16 residues. The CDR3 region is CASSKPASGRACEQYF. As DNA, the CDR3 is TGTGCCAGCAGCAAACCGGCTAGCGGGAGGGCCTGCGAGCAGTACTTC.

This chain joins TRBV4-3 and TRBJ1-1, with D possibly TRBD1 on 6 matching bases. Germline V gene lookup returns CDR1 LGHNA and CDR2 YSLEER. V dropped 4 bases and J dropped 3 bases, with 9 bases sitting between them. There are 13 residues in the CDR3. The CDR3 nucleotides are TGCGCCAGCAGCCTATGGACAGACACTGAAGCTTTCTTT. It codes for CASSLWTDTEAFF.

The V and J genes are TRBV6-1 and TRBJ1-2; D is possibly TRBD1 (6 bases). CDR1 is MNHNS, CDR2 SASEGT, per germline. The V end lost 3 bases, the J end lost 7 bases, and 12 bases lay between the germline ends. CDR3 length equals 13 residues. The chain's CDR3 is CASSEATGSGYTF. Here the CDR3 DNA reads TGTGCCAGCAGTGAGGCCACAGGGTCTGGCTACACCTTC.

The chain has TRBV13 and TRBJ2-4; D call uncertain. The CDR3 consists of 14 residues. Looked up from germline, CDR1 is PRHDT and CDR2 is FYEKMQ (reference sequence). V lost 3 bases and J 0 bases, leaving 6 bases between the germline ends. The CDR3 loop is CASSFHLAKNIQYF. The CDR3 nucleotides read TGTGCCAGCAGCTTTCATTTAGCCAAAAACATTCAGTACTTC.

The CDR3 protein is CASNGLAGTGELFF. The CDR3 bases are TGTGCCAGCAACGGACTAGCGGGCACCGGGGAGCTGTTTTTT. V gene TRBV6-1 combines with J gene TRBJ2-2; 11 nucleotides match TRBD2. This CDR3 is built from 14 residues. V lost 7 bases and J lost 4; bases outside the gene matches: 2. The germline V gene has CDR1 MNHNS and CDR2 SASEGT.

The chain carries TRBV7-9 and TRBJ2-3; D unresolved. This CDR3 comprises 12 residues. V was pared by 5 bases and J by 6 bases, with 9 bases between. Per the germline V gene, CDR1 is SEHNR and CDR2 is FQNEAQ (reference sequence). CDR3 nucleotide sequence: TGTGCCAGCAGCCCCGAGTGGGATACGCAGTATTTT. Encoded protein: CASSPEWDTQYF. Full variable domain (rest looked up from reference TRBV7-9 and TRBJ2-3): DTGVSQNPRHKITKRGQNVTFRCDPISEHNRLYWYRQTLGQGPEFLTYFQNEAQLEKSRLLSDRFSAERPKGSFSTLEIQRTEQGDSAMYLCASSPEWDTQYFGPGTRLTVL.

The chain couples TRBV18 to TRBJ1-6, with unresolved D. This CDR3 is 13 amino acids long. Looked up from germline, CDR1 is KGHSH and CDR2 is LQKENI. V lost 6 bases and J 5 bases, leaving 8 bases between the germline ends. CDR3: CASSTNDNSPLHF. CDR3 coding DNA: TGTGCCAGCTCCACAAACGATAATTCACCCCTCCACTTT.

V usage is TRBV7-2 and J usage is TRBJ2-7, with TRBD2 identical over 11 bases. The CDR3 is 16 amino acids. The germline V gene has CDR1 SGHTA and CDR2 FQGNSA. With V trimmed by 5 bases and J by 2 bases, 8 bases remained unmatched. CDR3 protein: CASSPSSGRLPYEQYF. CDR3 nucleotide sequence: TGTGCCAGCAGCCCCTCTAGCGGGAGGCTACCCTACGAGCAGTACTTC.

This sequence joins TRBV6-5 and TRBJ1-1; 7 bases match TRBD1. This CDR3 comprises 15 residues. Germline V CDR1 and CDR2: MNHEY, SVGAGI. The ends lost 8 bases at V and 1 base at J; junction bases unmatched: 10. The CDR3 reads CASLFGQVGNTEAFF. CDR3 in DNA: TGTGCCAGCCTATTTGGACAGGTGGGGAACACTGAAGCTTTCTTT.

The chain employs TRBV28 and TRBJ2-2, with 8 bases matching TRBD2. The V segment lost 5 bases and the J segment 6 bases; nucleotides outside the gene matches: 11. The CDR3 is made up of 16 amino acids. Germline V gives CDR1 MDHEN, CDR2 SYDVKM. CDR3 loop: CASSQGRLAYAGELFF. CDR3 nucleotide sequence: TGTGCCAGCAGTCAGGGGCGACTAGCGTACGCCGGGGAGCTGTTTTTT.

The chain combines TRBV10-2 with TRBJ2-1, with 7 bases identical to TRBD1. CDR1 is WSHSY, CDR2 SAAADI, per germline. Germline trimming cut 6 bases from V and 2 bases from J; bases unmatched to any gene: 4. This CDR3 contains 14 residues. The CDR3: CASRGQKAYNEQFF. CDR3 bases: TGCGCCAGCAGGGGACAGAAGGCCTACAATGAGCAGTTCTTC.

CDR3 protein: CASSQGQDYNSPLHF. CDR3 bases: TGCGCCAGCAGCCAAGGACAGGACTATAATTCACCCCTCCACTTT. The chain recombines TRBV4-1 with TRBJ1-6; the D gene is possibly TRBD1 (6 bases). This CDR3 has 15 amino acids. Germline CDR1 is MGHRA and CDR2 is YSYEKL. V lost 1 base and J 3 bases, leaving 7 bases between the germline ends.